This T cell receptor beta chain was captured by sequencing in a study of blood T cell repertoires in COVID-19 (TCRdb year 2020). In the study overall: Collaborator samples came from the United States, Italy and Spain and covered acute and convalescent phases of COVID-19. The material from the prospective study consisted of cDNA or gDNA derived from T cells, B-cell-depleted T cells, or PBMCs. The dataset comprised deeply sampled blood TCRbeta repertoires from subjects exposed to, actively infected with, or recovered from COVID-19. The repertoires were released in a freely available public database intended as a resource for research on the immune response to SARS-CoV-2. Samples were obtained from the ongoing ImmuneRACE study (first 160 participants) and from 1,254 subjects provided by 6 global collaborators. Sample metadata almost always included a de-identified subject ID, COVID-19 status, age in years and sex. Where available, HLA class I and class II types were taken from metadata supplied by the sample provider and were not determined by assay-based typing. Broad study findings and their caveats: The amount of clinical and demographic metadata varied by source and participant and was provided uncurated.

TCRbeta CDR3 regions were amplified from genomic DNA by means of the immunoSEQ Assay, a bias-controlled multiplex PCR. Processing in the source paper ran as follows. The number of nucleated cells in each sample was estimated by amplification of reference gene primers within the assay. To quantify the absolute abundance of each unique TCRbeta CDR3 rearrangement, sequence reads were collapsed and filtered. For each sample, productive Simpson clonality was calculated as the square root of Simpson's diversity index across productive rearrangements. TCRdb took over this immuneACCESS table, retaining in-frame rearrangements with V and J assigned. Such tables are incomplete; in checked studies, under half of the missing clones stem from an unresolved V gene, and the remainder is unexplained. The V and J calls and the clone size are those of that table, but D and trimming were determined from the DNA. The table for this sample lists around 60,000 clones; just over 85% of them were counted only once. The top ten hold 1% to 1.5% of the sample.

Spanning cysteine to phenylalanine, the CDR3 consists of 17 amino acids. The CDR3 DNA has 51 bases and is translated from base 1. From the germline V gene (reference sequence), CDR1 is LNHDA and CDR2 is SQIVND. Germline trimming amounts to 1 base on V and 3 bases on J, with 1 as the count of junction bases outside the gene matches. Whole blood was collected in K2EDTA tubes by collaborating institutions according to the institutions' own protocols. For TCRbeta analysis, collaborator samples were shipped as frozen whole blood, as isolated PBMCs, or as DNA extracted from either sample type. In regard to this clone: The target of this receptor is not known. Base-call qualities are not available, and no considerably larger clone is one nucleotide away.

The sample comprised peripheral blood. In this chain, TRBV19 is recombined with TRBJ2-2; the central 14 bases match TRBD2. This receptor was taken from a woman at least 80 years old with acute or convalescent COVID-19. DNA sequence: TGTGCCAGTAGTATAGTGGGACTAGCGGGAGACACCGGGGAGCTGTTTTTT. Its translation is CASSIVGLAGDTGELFF.